The 25 T cell receptor beta chains presented below share a single source sample, sequenced in a study of PD-1 blockade in classical Hodgkin lymphoma. The table came from immunoSEQ multiplex PCR; TCRdb's copy has only in-frame clones and leaves some out. The table includes approximately 89,000 clones, 65% to 85% detected once. Each patient's relapse followed autologous stem cell transplantation, and brentuximab vedotin exposure varied. Sequences were derived from peripheral blood mononuclear cells (PBMCs), sampled at baseline. The source of these receptors is a human donor with classical Hodgkin lymphoma.

This clone is a singleton in its sample. A much larger clone is a single base away; this may be a read error. The chain joins TRBV7-9 to TRBJ1-1; D is undetermined. V was pared by 2 bases and J by 0 bases, with 4 bases between. CDR1 is SEHNR, CDR2 FQNEAQ, per germline (reference sequence). The CDR3 covers 13 residues. DNA for the CDR3: TGTGCCAGCAGCTTATACCTGAACACTGAAGCTTTCTTT. This encodes CASSLYLNTEAFF.

In its sample, this clone was seen a few times. The chain links TRBV5-4 to TRBJ2-4; no firm D call. CDR1 and CDR2 from the germline V gene are SGHNT and YYREEE (reference sequence). The CDR3 loop spans 15 amino acids. V was cut by 0 bases and J by 7 bases, with 14 bases left in between. CDR3 in amino acids: CASSLGHSGENIQYF. As DNA, the CDR3 is TGTGCCAGCAGCTTGGGACACTCCGGAGAGAACATTCAGTACTTC.

This chain joins TRBV7-6 and TRBJ2-1; 7 positions match TRBD2. Germline loops: CDR1 SGHVS, CDR2 FNYEAQ. Trimming cost V 0 bases and J 6 bases; bases outside gene matches: 5. The CDR3 has 15 residues. CDR3 sequence (DNA): TGTGCCAGCAGCTTAGCAGCAGCGGGATTCAATGAGCAGTTCTTC. Protein: CASSLAAAGFNEQFF.

This rearrangement joins TRBV5-1 to TRBJ1-1; D not resolved. The CDR3 is 13 residues long. V was trimmed by 4 bases and J by 1 base, leaving 8 bases between them. Germline values: CDR1 SGHRS, CDR2 YFSETQ. In DNA form, the CDR3 reads TGCGCCAGCAGCGTGGACGGGAACACTGAAGCTTTCTTT. This gives the protein CASSVDGNTEAFF. The full variable domain, in which reference TRBV5-1 and TRBJ1-1 provide the parts outside the CDR3, is KAGVTQTPRYLIKTRGQQVTLSCSPISGHRSVSWYQQTPGQGLQFLFEYFSETQRNKGNFPGRFSGRQFSNSRSEMNVSTLELGDSALYLCASSVDGNTEAFFGQGTRLTVV.

The chain is built from TRBV6-1 and TRBJ2-3; TRBD1 matches at 9 bases. V gave up 7 bases and J gave up 1 base; unmatched junction bases: 3. The CDR3 extends over 14 amino acids. Germline CDR1 is MNHNS and CDR2 is SASEGT. In nucleotides, the CDR3 is TGTGCCAGCACCCGGGACAGGGGCACAGATACGCAGTATTTT. It specifies CASTRDRGTDTQYF.

The rearrangement links TRBV18 to TRBJ2-5; TRBD1 matches 10 bases. With 3 bases clipped from V and 5 bases from J, the junction kept 9 bases outside the gene matches. The germline V gene encodes CDR1 KGHSH and CDR2 LQKENI. The CDR3 runs 16 residues. The CDR3 nucleotides read TGTGCCAGCTCACCGCTCTCCGGACAGGGGGTGGAGACCCAGTACTTC. The encoded protein is CASSPLSGQGVETQYF. Drawing the rest from reference TRBV18 and TRBJ2-5, the complete variable domain is NAGVMQNPRHLVRRRGQEARLRCSPMKGHSHVYWYRQLPEEGLKFMVYLQKENIIDESGMPKERFSAEFPKEGPSILRIQQVVRGDSAAYFCASSPLSGQGVETQYFGPGTRLLVL.

The rearrangement links TRBV9 to TRBJ1-2; 7 bases fit TRBD1. After removal of 4 bases from V and 4 bases from J, the junction contained 13 bases not matched to a gene. The CDR3 spans 16 residues. The germline gives CDR1 SGDLS, CDR2 YYNGEE. The DNA for the CDR3 is TGTGCCAGCAGCCCCGACGGGACAGAGAATTTCTATGGCTACACCTTC. Protein product: CASSPDGTENFYGYTF.

The chain joins TRBV7-2 to TRBJ2-3; D gene unclear. Trimming removed 0 bases at V and 1 base at J, with 8 bases between. The CDR3 extends over 15 amino acids. CDR1 and CDR2 (germline): SGHTA, FQGNSA. CDR3 sequence (DNA): TGTGCCAGCAGCTTAGCAGGATACCGCACAGATACGCAGTATTTT. It specifies CASSLAGYRTDTQYF.

The gene calls are TRBV29-1 and TRBJ2-5, with D perhaps TRBD1 or TRBD2 (5 bases each). Trimming took 6 bases from V and 5 from J, leaving 10 bases between them. This CDR3 spans 11 amino acids. The germline V gene encodes CDR1 SQVTM and CDR2 ANQGSEA. CDR3 bases: TGCAGCGTGGGACCAGGGGAGACCCAGTACTTC. Protein: CSVGPGETQYF.

The chain uses TRBV4-2 and TRBJ2-5; 7 bases map to TRBD1. From germline, CDR1 is LGHNA and CDR2 YNFKEQ. J was trimmed by 11 bases and V by 4 bases; bases with no gene match: 10. The CDR3 length is 13 residues. The CDR3 coding sequence is TGTGCCAGCAGCCCCAATAGGGGGCTAGGGCAGTACTTC. It specifies CASSPNRGLGQYF.

The V call is TRBV19, the J call TRBJ1-2; a possible D gene is TRBD1 (5 bases). V shed 7 bases and J shed 2 bases, with 11 bases lying between them. CDR1 and CDR2 from the germline V gene are LNHDA and SQIVND (reference sequence). This CDR3 region has 13 residues. As DNA, the CDR3 is TGTGCCAGTAAAGCAGGGAGAAACTATGGCTACACCTTC. Protein sequence: CASKAGRNYGYTF.

This clone was detected only once. J is TRBJ2-7 and V is TRBV6-5; no firm D call. Trimming shortened V by 7 bases and J by 5 bases, and 18 bases separated the two germline ends. The CDR3 covers 14 residues. Germline assignment: CDR1 MNHEY and CDR2 SVGAGI. The CDR3 nucleotides are TGTGCCAGCAAAGACACCGGGCGAAACAACGAGCAGTACTTC. It yields the protein CASKDTGRNNEQYF.

The chain links TRBV10-3 to TRBJ2-3, with 10 bases identical to TRBD1. Germline loops: CDR1 ENHRY, CDR2 SYGVKD. With V trimmed by 5 bases and J by 5 bases, 7 bases remained unmatched. The CDR3 is 15 amino acids. In DNA, the CDR3 is TGTGCCATCAGTCCCCGGGACAGGGGCGTAGATACGCAGTATTTT. Translated, it gives CAISPRDRGVDTQYF.

The chain links TRBV5-1 to TRBJ2-1, with D possibly matching TRBD2 (6 bases). The V gene lost 0 bases and the J gene lost 2 bases, with 9 bases spanning the gap. Germline V gene sequence: CDR1 SGHRS, CDR2 YFSETQ. There are 15 residues in the CDR3. This CDR3 is CASSLDGSTYNEQFF. In DNA form, the CDR3 reads TGCGCCAGCAGCTTGGACGGGAGCACCTACAATGAGCAGTTCTTC.

Remarks on this clone: The sample contains more than one DNA sequence encoding this CDR3. This chain joins TRBV25-1 and TRBJ2-1; 12 positions agree with TRBD2. Germline CDR1 is MGHDK and CDR2 is SYGVNS. With 4 bases clipped from V and 9 bases from J, the junction kept 4 bases outside the gene matches. This CDR3 has 14 residues. CDR3: CASSVGLAGSEQFF. The DNA for the CDR3 is TGTGCCAGCAGTGTTGGACTAGCGGGAAGTGAGCAGTTCTTC.

J is TRBJ2-5 and V is TRBV5-1; D unclear. The germline V gene encodes CDR1 SGHRS and CDR2 YFSETQ. Trimming pared 0 bases from V and 5 bases from J, leaving 11 bases between. This CDR3 is 14 amino acids long. The CDR3 is CASSLAPVPETQYF. For the CDR3, the DNA is TGCGCCAGCAGCTTGGCCCCGGTCCCCGAGACCCAGTACTTC.

This sequence joins TRBV10-3 and TRBJ2-5, with D perhaps TRBD2 (5 bases). The CDR3 has 11 residues. The germline CDR1 and CDR2 sequences are ENHRY and SYGVKD. The germline V and J ends were trimmed by 7 bases and 3 bases, with 6 bases remaining between them. CDR3 amino acids: CAIKAEETQYF. The CDR3 DNA reads as TGTGCCATCAAAGCGGAAGAGACCCAGTACTTC.

The chain combines TRBV11-2 with TRBJ2-6; D gene uncertain. Germline CDR1 reads SGHAT; CDR2 reads FQNNGV. The CDR3 contains 14 residues. Trimming took 6 bases from V and 1 from J, leaving 7 bases between them. DNA for the CDR3: TGTGCCAGCAGTGAACTTTCTGGGGCCAACGTCCTGACTTTC. Translating it yields CASSELSGANVLTF. The full variable domain, in which reference TRBV11-2 and TRBJ2-6 provide the parts outside the CDR3, is EAGVAQSPRYKIIEKRQSVAFWCNPISGHATLYWYQQILGQGPKLLIQFQNNGVVDDSQLPKDRFSAERLKGVDSTLKIQPAKLEDSAVYLCASSELSGANVLTFGAGSRLTVL.

This clone was detected only a few times. The genes are TRBV6-5 and TRBJ1-5, with 9 bases fitting TRBD1. Germline CDR1 MNHEY, CDR2 SVGAGI. The CDR3 contains 14 residues. Trimming removed 6 bases from V and 6 bases from J; junction bases left unmatched: 6. CDR3 sequence (DNA): TGTGCCAGCAGAAAGGGACAGGGCCCTCAGCCCCAGCATTTT. Translated: CASRKGQGPQPQHF.

A few counts support this clone. The chain carries TRBV28 and TRBJ1-1; D is perhaps TRBD1 (5 bases). Germline V CDR1 and CDR2: MDHEN, SYDVKM. Between the trimmed V and J ends, which lost 6 bases and 5 bases, there was a span of 10 bases. This CDR3 region has 12 residues. The CDR3 loop is CASSSRGTEAFF. In nucleotides, the CDR3 is TGTGCCAGCAGCTCACGGGGGACTGAAGCTTTCTTT.

The rearrangement joins TRBV29-1 to TRBJ2-1; possibly TRBD2 for D (6 bases). The CDR3 is made up of 13 amino acids. Trimming shortened V by 0 bases and J by 10 bases, and 13 bases separated the two germline ends. In germline, CDR1 is SQVTM, CDR2 ANQGSEA. The CDR3 spells CSVEDHGGAEQFF. The CDR3, as DNA: TGCAGCGTTGAAGACCACGGGGGAGCGGAGCAGTTCTTC.

The chain recombines TRBV7-6 with TRBJ2-1; 9 nucleotides align to TRBD2. The CDR3 runs 16 residues. J lost 3 bases, V lost 5 bases, and 8 bases had no gene match. Germline V CDR1 and CDR2: SGHVS, FNYEAQ. As DNA, the CDR3 is TGTGCCAGCAGCCCCGCGGGAGGGAACTTCTACAATGAGCAGTTCTTC. Protein sequence: CASSPAGGNFYNEQFF.

The chain uses TRBV5-1 and TRBJ1-2; TRBD1 matches at 9 bases. CDR3 length equals 15 residues. The J segment lost 7 bases and the V segment lost 0 bases, leaving 7 bases of the junction unmatched. Germline V gene lookup returns CDR1 SGHRS and CDR2 YFSETQ. CDR3 sequence reads: CASSLGGQGTGGYTF. In DNA form, the CDR3 reads TGCGCCAGCAGCTTGGGGGGACAGGGAACAGGTGGCTACACCTTC.

This chain uses TRBV7-6 with TRBJ2-1; TRBD2 is a possible D gene (5 bases). The CDR3 is made up of 15 amino acids. Germline V gene data show CDR1 as SGHVS and CDR2 as FNYEAQ. Trimming took off 5 bases at V and 0 bases at J, with 11 bases between the two ends. The CDR3 sequence is CASSLSGSSYNEQFF. CDR3 DNA sequence: TGTGCCAGCAGCCTCAGCGGTAGCTCCTACAATGAGCAGTTCTTC.

The genes are TRBV11-2 and TRBJ2-1; TRBD1 matches at 9 bases. The length of the CDR3 is 15 residues. The J segment lost 5 bases and the V segment lost 5 bases, leaving 7 bases of the junction unmatched. Germline V gives CDR1 SGHAT, CDR2 FQNNGV. The chain's CDR3 is CASSPIRTGDNEQFF. The CDR3 DNA reads TGTGCCAGCAGCCCCATTCGGACAGGGGACAATGAGCAGTTCTTC.